This TCR beta chain was found in a study of cytomegalovirus exposure and HLA in healthy donors. Study information: Drawn from HLA-typed donors, about 85 million unique TCRs were held in an early data release.

This CDR3 spans 14 amino acids. In germline, CDR1 is PRHDT, CDR2 FYEKMQ (reference sequence). Trimming shortened V by 0 bases and J by 8 bases, and 10 bases separated the two germline ends. As for this clone: Its antigen is still unknown.

Overall study results and limits: By a later analysis, the bulk of CMV-associated TCR beta chains appeared HLA-restricted. Certain indistinguishable V segments, among them TRBV6-2 and TRBV6-3, were excluded. In a later analysis, TCR association rates varied by HLA locus: DRB1 most, HLA-C fewest.

The PCR ran on 60 Vbeta and 13 Jbeta primers. The data were produced by immunoSEQ multiplex PCR, yet TCRdb's version contains in-frame clones alone and is incomplete. The sample includes 150,000 to 200,000 clones, nearly 70% seen only once; the top ten take 8% to 13%. The chain couples TRBV13 to TRBJ1-4, with D uncertain. The sequence was collected from a man aged 25-40 years in good health and CMV-seropositive. Material for sequencing was PBMCs. In DNA, the CDR3 is TGTGCCAGCAGCTTAGGACAGCCCTTGGAAAAACTGTTTTTT. It codes for CASSLGQPLEKLFF.